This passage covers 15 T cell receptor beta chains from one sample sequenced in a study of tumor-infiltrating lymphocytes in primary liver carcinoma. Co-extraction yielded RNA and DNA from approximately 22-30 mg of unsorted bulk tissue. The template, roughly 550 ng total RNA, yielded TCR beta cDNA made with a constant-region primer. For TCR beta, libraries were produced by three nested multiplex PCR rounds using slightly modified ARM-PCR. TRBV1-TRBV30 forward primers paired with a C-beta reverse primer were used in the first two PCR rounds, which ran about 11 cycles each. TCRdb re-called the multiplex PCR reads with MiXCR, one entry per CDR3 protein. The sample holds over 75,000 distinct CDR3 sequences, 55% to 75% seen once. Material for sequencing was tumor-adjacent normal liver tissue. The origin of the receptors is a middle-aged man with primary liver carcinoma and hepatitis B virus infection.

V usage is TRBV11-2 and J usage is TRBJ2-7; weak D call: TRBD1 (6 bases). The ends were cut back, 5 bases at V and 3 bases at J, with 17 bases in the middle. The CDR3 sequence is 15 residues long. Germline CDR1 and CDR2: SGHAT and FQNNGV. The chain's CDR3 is CASSARGRGFYEQYF. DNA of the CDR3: TGTGCCAGCAGCGCCCGTGGCAGGGGTTTCTACGAGCAGTACTTC. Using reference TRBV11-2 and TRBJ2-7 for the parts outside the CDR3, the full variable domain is EAGVAQSPRYKIIEKRQSVAFWCNPISGHATLYWYQQILGQGPKLLIQFQNNGVVDDSQLPKDRFSAERLKGVDSTLKIQPAKLEDSAVYLCASSARGRGFYEQYFGPGTRLTVT.

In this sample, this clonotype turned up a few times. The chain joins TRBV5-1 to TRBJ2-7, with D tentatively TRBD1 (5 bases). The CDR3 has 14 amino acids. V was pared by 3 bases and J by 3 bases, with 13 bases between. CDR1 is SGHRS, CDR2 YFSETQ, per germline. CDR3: CASSSERGGYEQYF. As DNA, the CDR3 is TGCGCCAGCAGCTCGGAAAGGGGCGGCTACGAGCAGTACTTC.

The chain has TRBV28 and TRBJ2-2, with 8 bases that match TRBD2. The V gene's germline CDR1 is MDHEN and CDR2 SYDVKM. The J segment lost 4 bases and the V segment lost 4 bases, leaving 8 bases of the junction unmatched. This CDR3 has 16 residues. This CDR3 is CASSSTLAASTGELFF. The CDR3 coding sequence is TGTGCCAGCAGTTCAACACTAGCGGCATCCACCGGGGAGCTGTTTTTT.

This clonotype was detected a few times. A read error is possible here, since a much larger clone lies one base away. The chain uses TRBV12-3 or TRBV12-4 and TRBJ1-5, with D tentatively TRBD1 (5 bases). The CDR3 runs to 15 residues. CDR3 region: CASSLGGVINHPQHF. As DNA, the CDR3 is TGTGCCAGCAGTTTAGGGGGGGTTATCAATCACCCCCAGCATTTT.

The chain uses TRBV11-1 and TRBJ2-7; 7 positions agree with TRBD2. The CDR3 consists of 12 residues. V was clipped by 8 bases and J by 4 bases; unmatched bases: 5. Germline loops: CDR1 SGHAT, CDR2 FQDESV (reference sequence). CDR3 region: CASCGSAYEQYF. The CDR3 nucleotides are TGTGCCAGCTGCGGGAGTGCTTACGAGCAGTACTTC.

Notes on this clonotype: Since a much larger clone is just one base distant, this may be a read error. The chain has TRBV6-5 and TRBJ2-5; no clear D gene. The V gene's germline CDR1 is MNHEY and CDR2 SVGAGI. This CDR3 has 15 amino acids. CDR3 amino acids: CASSYRWVAQETHYF. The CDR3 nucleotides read TGTGCCAGCAGTTACCGGTGGGTTGCCCAAGAGACCCATTACTTC.

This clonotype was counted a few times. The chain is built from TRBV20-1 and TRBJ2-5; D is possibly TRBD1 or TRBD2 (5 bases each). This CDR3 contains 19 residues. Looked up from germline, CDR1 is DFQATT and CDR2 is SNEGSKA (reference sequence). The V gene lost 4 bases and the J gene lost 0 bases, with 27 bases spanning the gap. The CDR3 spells CSATAQFGFPGTYQETQYF. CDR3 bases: TGCAGTGCTACTGCCCAATTCGGATTCCCGGGGACGTACCAAGAGACCCAGTACTTC.

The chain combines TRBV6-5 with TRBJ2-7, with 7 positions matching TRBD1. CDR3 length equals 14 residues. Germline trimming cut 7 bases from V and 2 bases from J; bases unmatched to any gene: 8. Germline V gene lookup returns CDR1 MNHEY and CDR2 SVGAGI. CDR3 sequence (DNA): TGTGCCAGCAATTGGGACAGAAGCCCCTACGAGCAGTACTTC. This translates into CASNWDRSPYEQYF.

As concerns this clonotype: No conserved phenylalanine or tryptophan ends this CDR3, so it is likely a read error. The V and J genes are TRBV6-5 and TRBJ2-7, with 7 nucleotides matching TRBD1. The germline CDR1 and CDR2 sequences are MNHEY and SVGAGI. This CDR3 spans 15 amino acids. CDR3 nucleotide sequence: TGTACCAGCAGTTACTCCCGGGACAGTTCCTACGAGCAGTACCTC. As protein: CTSSYSRDSSYEQYL.

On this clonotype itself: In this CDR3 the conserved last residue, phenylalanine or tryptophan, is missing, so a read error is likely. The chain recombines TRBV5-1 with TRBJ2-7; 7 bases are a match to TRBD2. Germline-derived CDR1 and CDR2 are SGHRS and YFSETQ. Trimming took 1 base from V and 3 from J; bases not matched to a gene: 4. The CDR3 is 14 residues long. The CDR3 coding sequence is TGCGCCAGCAGCTTGACTAGCGAACTCTACGAGCAGTACTCC. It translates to CASSLTSELYEQYS.

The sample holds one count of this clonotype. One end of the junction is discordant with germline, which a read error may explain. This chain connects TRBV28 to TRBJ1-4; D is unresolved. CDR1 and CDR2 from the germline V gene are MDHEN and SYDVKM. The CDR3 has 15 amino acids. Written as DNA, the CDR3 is TGTGCCAGCAGTTCCCGGGATGGAGATAATGGAAAACTGTTTTTT. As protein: CASSSRDGDNGKLFF. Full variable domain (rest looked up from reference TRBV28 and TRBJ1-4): DVKVTQSSRYLVKRTGEKVFLECVQDMDHENMFWYRQDPGLGLRLIYFSYDVKMKEKGDIPEGYSVSREKKERFSLILESASTNQTSMYLCASSSRDGDNGKLFFGSGTQLSVL.

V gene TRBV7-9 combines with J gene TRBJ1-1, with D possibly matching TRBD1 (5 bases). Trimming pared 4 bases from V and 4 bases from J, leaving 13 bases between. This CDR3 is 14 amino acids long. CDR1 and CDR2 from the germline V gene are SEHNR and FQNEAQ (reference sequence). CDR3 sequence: CASSSLQVSTEAFF. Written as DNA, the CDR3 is TGTGCCAGCAGCTCGTTACAGGTTTCCACTGAAGCTTTCTTT. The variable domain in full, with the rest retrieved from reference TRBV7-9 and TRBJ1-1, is DTGVSQNPRHKITKRGQNVTFRCDPISEHNRLYWYRQTLGQGPEFLTYFQNEAQLEKSRLLSDRFSAERPKGSFSTLEIQRTEQGDSAMYLCASSSLQVSTEAFFGQGTRLTVV.

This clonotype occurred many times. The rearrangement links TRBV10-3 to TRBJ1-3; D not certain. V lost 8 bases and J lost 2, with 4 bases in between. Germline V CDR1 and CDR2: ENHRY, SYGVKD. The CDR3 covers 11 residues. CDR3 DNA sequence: TGTGCCATCGGACCTGGAAACACCATATATTTT. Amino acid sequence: CAIGPGNTIYF.

CDR3 loop: CASRRENEQYF. The DNA of the CDR3 is TGTGCCAGCCGTAGAGAAAACGAGCAGTACTTC. The rearrangement joins TRBV2 to TRBJ2-7; D not certain. The CDR3 covers 11 residues. Germline V lookup: CDR1 SNHLY, CDR2 FYNNEI. V was pared by 8 bases and J by 5 bases, with 10 bases between. The complete variable domain, with remaining parts taken from reference TRBV2 and TRBJ2-7, reads EPEVTQTPSHQVTQMGQEVILRCVPISNHLYFYWYRQILGQKVEFLVSFYNNEISEKSEIFDDQFSVERPDGSNFTLKIRSTKLEDSAMYFCASRRENEQYFGPGTRLTVT.

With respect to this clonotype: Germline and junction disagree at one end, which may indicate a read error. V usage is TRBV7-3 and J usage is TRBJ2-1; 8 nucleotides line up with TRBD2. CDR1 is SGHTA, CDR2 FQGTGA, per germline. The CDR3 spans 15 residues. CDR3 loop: CVSSHRGGQGNEQFF. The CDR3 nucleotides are TGTGTCAGCAGCCACCGGGGGGGCCAGGGGAATGAGCAGTTCTTC.